These 18 T cell receptor beta chains share one sample of origin, sequenced in a study of blood T cells in healthy people across ages. A J-beta primer mix and a sample-barcoded 5' primer were used in a second PCR of roughly 6 to 11 cycles. Each CDR3 protein is one row after TCRdb ran MiXCR on the 5' RACE reads. The data contain about 780,000 distinct CDR3 sequences, approximately 24% of them singletons. A further study also used this sample, focusing on T cells of mothers and their children.

Source material: blood. The receptors originated from a boy aged 5-17 years in good health.

This clonotype was counted between two and nine times. V and J are TRBV9 and TRBJ2-7, with 8 positions matching TRBD1. The ends lost 0 bases at V and 4 bases at J; junction bases unmatched: 6. The CDR3 runs to 15 residues. Germline CDR1 is SGDLS and CDR2 is YYNGEE. CDR3 region: CASSVGAGGTYEQYF. The CDR3 coding sequence is TGTGCCAGCAGCGTAGGGGCAGGGGGCACTTACGAGCAGTACTTC. The variable domain in full, completed from reference TRBV9 and TRBJ2-7, reads DSGVTQTPKHLITATGQRVTLRCSPRSGDLSVYWYQQSLDQGLQFLIQYYNGEERAKGNILERFSAQQFPDLHSELNLSSLELGDSALYFCASSVGAGGTYEQYFGPGTRLTVT.

This clonotype was counted a few times. The chain has TRBV6-5 and TRBJ2-1; 9 bases fit TRBD1. Germline-derived CDR1 and CDR2 are MNHEY and SVGAGI. The CDR3 runs to 17 residues. With V trimmed by 2 bases and J by 1 base, 6 bases remained unmatched. The CDR3 DNA reads as TGTGCCAGCAGTTACCGGACAGGGGCCCTTTCCTACAATGAGCAGTTCTTC. This encodes CASSYRTGALSYNEQFF.

This clonotype occurred a few times. The rearrangement uses TRBV6-1 and TRBJ2-5, with TRBD1 as a possible D gene (6 bases). Germline V gene sequence: CDR1 MNHNS, CDR2 SASEGT. The CDR3 sequence is 15 residues long. The germline V and J ends were trimmed by 5 bases and 5 bases, with 18 bases remaining between them. The CDR3 sequence: CASSHRDIERETQYF. The CDR3, as DNA: TGTGCCAGCAGTCACCGGGACATCGAGAGGGAGACCCAGTACTTC.

J is TRBJ2-5 and V is TRBV6-1; D might be TRBD1 (6 bases). This CDR3 has 15 residues. Looked up from germline, CDR1 is MNHNS and CDR2 is SASEGT. V shed 2 bases and J shed 5 bases, with 15 bases lying between them. CDR3 sequence reads: CASSEWNREQETQYF. DNA for the CDR3: TGTGCCAGCAGTGAATGGAACAGGGAACAGGAGACCCAGTACTTC.

The chain recombines TRBV6-5 with TRBJ2-2; weak D call: TRBD1 (6 bases). V lost 10 bases to trimming and J lost 8 bases, with 11 bases between them. The CDR3 length is 11 residues. CDR1 and CDR2 from the germline V gene are MNHEY and SVGAGI. CDR3 sequence: CATRRGGELFF. The CDR3 DNA reads TGTGCCACCCGAAGGGGGGGGGAGCTGTTTTTT.

The chain couples TRBV7-3 to TRBJ2-3; perhaps D is TRBD1 or TRBD2 (5 bases each). This CDR3 has 14 amino acids. The germline V and J ends were trimmed by 5 bases and 2 bases, with 11 bases remaining between them. Germline values: CDR1 SGHTA, CDR2 FQGTGA. CDR3 in amino acids: CASSRDRYTDTQYF. The CDR3 bases are TGTGCCAGCAGCCGGGACCGATACACAGATACGCAGTATTTT.

The chain employs TRBV7-2 and TRBJ1-1; the D gene is possibly TRBD1 (5 bases). V lost 4 bases and J lost 3, with 12 bases in between. Germline V lookup: CDR1 SGHTA, CDR2 FQGNSA. CDR3 length equals 14 residues. In DNA form, the CDR3 reads TGTGCCAGCAGCTCCAGGGTGGAGTACACTGAAGCTTTCTTT. It codes for CASSSRVEYTEAFF.

There are a few counts of this clonotype. This chain joins TRBV6-5 and TRBJ1-1; a weak D match, TRBD1 (6 bases). Germline CDR1 is MNHEY and CDR2 is SVGAGI. CDR3 length equals 13 residues. Trimming shortened V by 4 bases and J by 3 bases, and 9 bases separated the two germline ends. This CDR3 reads CASSSGHYTEAFF. CDR3 in DNA: TGTGCCAGCAGTTCGGGACACTACACTGAAGCTTTCTTT.

This clonotype occurred a few times. CDR3 sequence reads: CASSSFGYGYTF. CDR3 DNA: TGTGCCAGCAGCTCTTTTGGGTATGGCTACACCTTC. The J gene is TRBJ1-2, the V gene TRBV28, with D unresolved. The CDR3 has 12 amino acids. V was trimmed by 6 bases and J by 5 bases, leaving 10 bases between them. The germline CDR1 and CDR2 sequences are MDHEN and SYDVKM.

The gene calls are TRBV27 and TRBJ1-2, with unresolved D. CDR3 length: 13 amino acids. From germline, CDR1 is MNHEY and CDR2 SMNVEV (reference sequence). Trimming stripped 1 base from V and 0 bases from J, with 3 bases between. The CDR3 DNA reads TGTGCCAGCAGTTTATTCCCTAACTATGGCTACACCTTC. This encodes CASSLFPNYGYTF.

This clonotype came up a few times. This sequence joins TRBV7-7 and TRBJ2-1; no firm D call. V dropped 2 bases and J dropped 6 bases, with 11 bases sitting between them. The CDR3 is made up of 14 amino acids. Per the germline V gene, CDR1 is SSHAT and CDR2 is FNYEAQ (reference sequence). The CDR3 DNA is TGTGCCAGCAGCTTATATGGCCCTTCCAATGAGCAGTTCTTC. Residues: CASSLYGPSNEQFF.

The chain carries TRBV27 and TRBJ1-1; D is possibly TRBD1 (5 bases). The CDR3 consists of 14 residues. Germline CDR1 MNHEY, CDR2 SMNVEV (reference sequence). V was pared by 5 bases and J by 1 base, with 11 bases between. For the CDR3, the DNA is TGTGCCAGCAGTCCCGTGGGGGGGAACACTGAAGCTTTCTTT. Protein: CASSPVGGNTEAFF.

This clonotype was found a few times. CDR3 DNA sequence: TGCAGTGCTAGGGGGTCGCGGATAGGCCAGGGCTACACCTTC. The encoded protein is CSARGSRIGQGYTF. J is TRBJ1-2 and V is TRBV20-1; the D is unclear. CDR1 and CDR2 from the germline V gene are DFQATT and SNEGSKA (reference sequence). The CDR3 covers 14 residues. The V and J ends lost 3 bases and 8 bases respectively, with 19 bases between them.

The chain joins TRBV20-1 to TRBJ2-5; 10 bases match TRBD1. The CDR3 has 14 amino acids. Unmatched junction bases numbered 7, after V lost 5 bases and J lost 4 bases. CDR1 and CDR2 from the germline V gene are DFQATT and SNEGSKA (reference sequence). The DNA for the CDR3 is TGCAGTGCTCGGGACAGGGGAGGGAGAGAGACCCAGTACTTC. It yields the protein CSARDRGGRETQYF.

This chain connects TRBV7-2 to TRBJ2-3; D is undetermined. CDR1 and CDR2 (germline): SGHTA, FQGNSA. V was cut by 2 bases and J by 10 bases, with 13 bases left in between. CDR3 length equals 13 residues. CDR3 bases: TGTGCCAGCAGCTTAAACGTGGCCGGGTCGCAGTATTTT. It translates to CASSLNVAGSQYF.

This clonotype has only a few counts. Relative to the germline gene, one junction end is altered; a read error may explain this. The rearrangement joins TRBV10-3 to TRBJ2-5, with a weak D call TRBD1 (7 bases). The CDR3 runs to 11 residues. Germline V gene sequence: CDR1 ENHRY, CDR2 SYGVKD. CDR3 nucleotide sequence: TGCGCCACCAGGGGGAGGGAGACCCAGTACTTC. Translation: CATRGRETQYF.

This clonotype was picked up a small number of times. V and J are TRBV7-8 and TRBJ2-5; D possibly uses TRBD1 or TRBD2 (5 bases each). CDR1 is SGHVS and CDR2 is FQNEAQ in the germline V gene. The germline V and J ends were trimmed by 5 bases and 2 bases, with 15 bases remaining between them. CDR3 length equals 15 residues. DNA for the CDR3: TGTGCCAGCAGCATCCGGGACCAATTACAAGAGACCCAGTACTTC. Translation: CASSIRDQLQETQYF.

This clonotype was detected a few times. V gene TRBV7-9 combines with J gene TRBJ2-1; 9 bases align to TRBD1. V trimming: 5 bases; J trimming: 1 base; junction bases outside the gene matches: 6. The germline V gene encodes CDR1 SEHNR and CDR2 FQNEAQ (reference sequence). The CDR3 runs 16 residues. The chain's CDR3 is CASSRGQGHSYNEQFF. DNA for the CDR3: TGTGCCAGCAGCCGCGGACAGGGGCATTCCTACAATGAGCAGTTCTTC.